This T cell receptor beta chain originates from a study of T cells expressing NK-cell markers. Study-wide background: The authors derived TCR beta repertoires from sorted CD3+CD56+NKG2C+, CD3+CD56+NKG2C- and CD3+CD56-NKG2C+ T cells.

Details on this clonotype: Its target is not known.

Regarding the study as a whole: Five to seven of the donors carried dominant NKG2C+ clonotypes that took up 1.0-7.0% of their CD8+ T cells.

Beta-chain TCR cDNA was generated via 5'RACE template switching with UMIs. Following a re-call of the 5' RACE reads, TCRdb has one entry per CDR3 protein and lacks DNA. The sample totals about 390,000 distinct CDR3 sequences; its top ten clones hold over 8.5%. The CDR3 is 14 residues long. Germline values: CDR1 SEHNR, CDR2 FQNEAQ (reference sequence). The chain links TRBV7-9 to TRBJ2-3; the TCRdb call, TRBD1, lacks DNA for checking. The TCR comes from a woman aged 45-59 years in good health. Input material: blood T cells: a sorted CD56 or NKG2C T cell subset, CD4+ or CD8+ T cells, or bulk PBMC T cells (not recorded which). The CDR3 here is CASSLTGEADTQYF.